These T cell receptor beta chains were read from a single sample in a study of identifying expanded T cells in peripheral blood. The table came from immunoSEQ multiplex PCR; TCRdb's copy has only in-frame clones and leaves some out. Of approximately 58,000 clones detected, more than 70% appear once; the ten largest clones hold roughly 3.5%. Sequenced material: blood. The receptors here all came from a person aged 18 to 75 in good health. Each CDR3 is given with its conserved first and last residue. D genes are given only for firm matches. A row's size may be missing; if present it is once, few, many or a size class.

abundance: NA; d_gene: TRBD1; j_gene: TRBJ2-7; v_gene: TRBV7-8; CDR3aa: CASSRPGQGISYEQYF; CDR3nt: TGTGCCAGCAGTCGACCGGGACAGGGGATCTCCTACGAGCAGTACTTC
abundance: NA; d_gene: NA; j_gene: TRBJ1-6; v_gene: TRBV5-5; CDR3aa: CASSLEQGSSPLHF; CDR3nt: TGTGCCAGCAGCTTGGAACAGGGCTCTTCACCCCTCCACTTT
abundance: few; d_gene: TRBD2; j_gene: TRBJ2-5; v_gene: TRBV4-2; CDR3aa: CASSQSRAPASGSSVAGYQETQYF; CDR3nt: TGTGCCAGCAGCCAATCCCGGGCCCCCGCTAGCGGGAGTAGCGTAGCGGGGTACCAAGAGACCCAGTACTTC
abundance: NA; d_gene: NA; j_gene: TRBJ1-2; v_gene: TRBV19; CDR3aa: CASSISAATYGYTF; CDR3nt: TGTGCCAGTAGTATTTCGGCGGCAACCTATGGCTACACCTTC
abundance: NA; d_gene: NA; j_gene: TRBJ2-7; v_gene: TRBV7-3; CDR3aa: CASSPGPGYEQYF; CDR3nt: TGTGCCAGCAGCCCAGGCCCTGGCTACGAGCAGTACTTC
abundance: once; d_gene: NA; j_gene: TRBJ2-7; v_gene: TRBV6-5; CDR3aa: CASRLGPPYEQYF; CDR3nt: TGTGCCAGCAGGCTAGGTCCACCCTACGAGCAGTACTTC
abundance: NA; d_gene: NA; j_gene: TRBJ1-1; v_gene: TRBV5-1; CDR3aa: CASSLGGSNTEAFF; CDR3nt: TGCGCCAGCAGCTTAGGGGGATCGAACACTGAAGCTTTCTTT
abundance: once; d_gene: NA; j_gene: TRBJ1-2; v_gene: TRBV7-2; CDR3aa: CASSPWTAQGDGYTF; CDR3nt: TGTGCCAGCAGCCCCTGGACAGCCCAAGGCGATGGCTACACCTTC
abundance: NA; d_gene: NA; j_gene: TRBJ2-7; v_gene: TRBV21-1; CDR3aa: CASSRSSGNSYEQYF; CDR3nt: TGTGCCAGCAGCAGGTCTAGCGGGAATTCCTACGAGCAGTACTTC
abundance: once; d_gene: TRBD2; j_gene: TRBJ2-7; v_gene: TRBV9; CDR3aa: CASSAGLAPSYEQYF; CDR3nt: TGTGCCAGCAGCGCGGGACTAGCTCCCTCCTACGAGCAGTACTTC
abundance: NA; d_gene: NA; j_gene: TRBJ1-4; v_gene: TRBV5-6; CDR3aa: CASTLLGVGEKLFF; CDR3nt: TGTGCCAGCACCCTCCTCGGGGTTGGCGAAAAACTGTTTTTT
abundance: NA; d_gene: TRBD1; j_gene: TRBJ1-5; v_gene: TRBV6-1; CDR3aa: CASGQGGWSNQPQHF; CDR3nt: TGTGCCAGCGGACAGGGGGGATGGAGCAATCAGCCCCAGCATTTT
abundance: NA; d_gene: NA; j_gene: TRBJ1-5; v_gene: TRBV6-1; CDR3aa: CASSDRRTGGNQPQHF; CDR3nt: TGTGCCAGCAGTGATCGGAGGACTGGCGGCAATCAGCCCCAGCATTTT
abundance: NA; d_gene: NA; j_gene: TRBJ2-1; v_gene: TRBV6-1; CDR3aa: CASRDSLYNEQFF; CDR3nt: TGTGCCAGCAGGGACAGCCTCTACAATGAGCAGTTCTTC
abundance: NA; d_gene: TRBD1; j_gene: TRBJ1-2; v_gene: TRBV7-8; CDR3aa: CASSTGTGTQYYGYTF; CDR3nt: TGTGCCAGCAGCACAGGGACAGGGACCCAGTACTATGGCTACACCTTC
abundance: NA; d_gene: TRBD1; j_gene: TRBJ1-1; v_gene: TRBV5-1; CDR3aa: CASSLEARNWGFRQGLNTEAFF; CDR3nt: TGCGCCAGCAGCTTGGAGGCGCGAAACTGGGGATTTAGACAGGGATTGAACACTGAAGCTTTCTTT
abundance: NA; d_gene: NA; j_gene: TRBJ2-3; v_gene: TRBV2; CDR3aa: CASSGPFPDTQYF; CDR3nt: TGTGCCAGCAGTGGCCCCTTCCCAGATACGCAGTATTTT
abundance: once; d_gene: NA; j_gene: TRBJ2-7; v_gene: TRBV2; CDR3aa: CASSAEYEQYF; CDR3nt: TGTGCCAGCAGTGCTGAGTACGAGCAGTACTTC
abundance: NA; d_gene: NA; j_gene: TRBJ2-5; v_gene: TRBV5-6; CDR3aa: CASSSTSYIETQYF; CDR3nt: TGTGCCAGCAGCTCTACTAGCTACATAGAGACCCAGTACTTC
abundance: NA; d_gene: NA; j_gene: TRBJ1-5; v_gene: TRBV15; CDR3aa: CATSVDYSNQPQHF; CDR3nt: TGTGCCACCAGCGTTGATTATAGCAATCAGCCCCAGCATTTT
abundance: NA; d_gene: TRBD1; j_gene: TRBJ1-2; v_gene: TRBV19; CDR3aa: CASNSYSGQGYGYTF; CDR3nt: TGTGCCAGTAACTCTTACTCGGGACAGGGCTATGGCTACACCTTC
abundance: NA; d_gene: TRBD1; j_gene: TRBJ1-5; v_gene: TRBV7-2; CDR3aa: CASSLSGTGDNQPQHF; CDR3nt: TGTGCCAGCAGCCTATCGGGGACAGGAGACAATCAGCCCCAGCATTTT
abundance: NA; d_gene: NA; j_gene: TRBJ2-3; v_gene: TRBV18; CDR3aa: CASSPWAGSGDTQYF; CDR3nt: TGTGCCAGCTCACCATGGGCAGGGAGCGGAGATACGCAGTATTTT
abundance: NA; d_gene: NA; j_gene: TRBJ2-1; v_gene: TRBV6-6; CDR3aa: CASSYSRQNEQFF; CDR3nt: TGTGCCAGCAGTTACTCGCGACAGAATGAGCAGTTCTTC
abundance: NA; d_gene: NA; j_gene: TRBJ1-6; v_gene: TRBV2; CDR3aa: CASSDIGNSPLHF; CDR3nt: TGTGCCAGCAGTGATATTGGTAATTCACCCCTCCACTTT
abundance: NA; d_gene: NA; j_gene: TRBJ1-5; v_gene: TRBV28; CDR3aa: CASSLADLGDQPQHF; CDR3nt: TGTGCCAGCAGTTTGGCGGACTTAGGGGATCAGCCCCAGCATTTT
abundance: few; d_gene: NA; j_gene: TRBJ2-7; v_gene: TRBV7-5; CDR3aa: CVRSRCGQGAREQYF; CDR3nt: TGTGTCAGAAGCCGCTGCGGACAGGGGGCACGGGAGCAGTACTTC
abundance: NA; d_gene: NA; j_gene: TRBJ1-1; v_gene: TRBV29-1; CDR3aa: CSVTQSLGTEAFF; CDR3nt: TGCAGCGTTACCCAGTCTCTAGGCACTGAAGCTTTCTTT
abundance: NA; d_gene: TRBD1; j_gene: TRBJ1-3; v_gene: TRBV19; CDR3aa: CATQDRRNTIYF; CDR3nt: TGTGCCACACAGGACAGGAGAAACACCATATATTTT